One sample yielded the 30 T cell receptor beta chains listed below, sequenced in a study of Tregs in tolerant kidney transplant recipients. Assay: immunoSEQ multiplex PCR; the TCRdb copy retains only in-frame clones and omits some. Of fewer than 95,000 clones listed, approximately 93% are singletons. Related graft donors supplied nonmyeloablative bone marrow transplants, and mixed chimerism was transient. The source was CD4+ T cells from blood (PBMCs), collected 12 months after the transplant. The receptor set was obtained from a human patient who received a combined kidney and bone marrow transplant. Some T cells may be transferred from the graft donor.

The chain joins TRBV11-1 to TRBJ2-5, with TRBD2 identical over 7 bases. The length of the CDR3 is 16 residues. Trimming removed 5 bases from V and 4 bases from J; junction bases left unmatched: 13. Germline CDR1 reads SGHAT; CDR2 reads FQDESV (reference sequence). The CDR3 here is CASSVSGTLRGETQYF. Written as DNA, the CDR3 is TGTGCCAGCAGCGTCAGCGGGACTCTTAGAGGAGAGACCCAGTACTTC.

The chain combines TRBV30 with TRBJ2-3; 8 nucleotides align to TRBD2. Germline loops: CDR1 GTSNPN, CDR2 SVGIG (reference sequence). The CDR3 spans 15 residues. J was trimmed by 5 bases and V by 1 base; bases with no gene match: 8. CDR3 coding DNA: TGTGCCTGGAGTGCCCCCGGGGGGGCCGTAGATACGCAGTATTTT. Translation: CAWSAPGGAVDTQYF.

This sequence joins TRBV2 and TRBJ2-7, with 12 positions matching TRBD2. The germline V gene encodes CDR1 SNHLY and CDR2 FYNNEI. There are 14 residues in the CDR3. Trimming at V came to 8 bases and at J to 3 bases, leaving 5 bases not matched to a gene. The CDR3 DNA reads TGTGCCAGCTTACCGGGACTAGCGGGCTACGAGCAGTACTTC. It codes for CASLPGLAGYEQYF.

The chain has TRBV7-2 and TRBJ2-2; 7 bases fit TRBD1. V trimming: 4 bases; J trimming: 6 bases; junction bases outside the gene matches: 8. Germline V CDR1 and CDR2: SGHTA, FQGNSA. This CDR3 is built from 15 residues. The CDR3 loop is CASSSRQGYAGELFF. DNA for the CDR3: TGTGCCAGCAGCTCCAGACAGGGCTACGCCGGGGAGCTGTTTTTT. Full variable domain (remainder filled in from reference TRBV7-2 and TRBJ2-2): GAGVSQSPSNKVTEKGKDVELRCDPISGHTALYWYRQSLGQGLEFLIYFQGNSAPDKSGLPSDRFSAERTGGSVSTLTIQRTQQEDSAVYLCASSSRQGYAGELFFGEGSRLTVL.

The chain joins TRBV5-4 to TRBJ2-7; 8 bases are shared with TRBD2. Germline CDR1 is SGHNT and CDR2 is YYREEE (reference sequence). The CDR3 has 14 residues. V trimming: 2 bases; J trimming: 2 bases; junction bases outside the gene matches: 3. CDR3 amino acids: CASSFSGTAYEQYF. CDR3 nucleotide sequence: TGTGCCAGCAGCTTTAGCGGGACCGCCTACGAGCAGTACTTC.

The chain joins TRBV7-9 to TRBJ2-1; a possible D gene is TRBD1 (5 bases). The CDR3 covers 13 residues. V lost 5 bases, J lost 3 bases, and 8 bases lay in between. The germline V gene encodes CDR1 SEHNR and CDR2 FQNEAQ (reference sequence). As DNA, the CDR3 is TGTGCCAGCAGCCCAGACAGCTACAATGAGCAGTTCTTC. The encoded protein is CASSPDSYNEQFF.

As regards this clone: Germline is not matched at one junction end, which may reflect a read error. The same CDR3 arises from other DNA sequences in this sample as well. The chain employs TRBV6-5 and TRBJ1-6; no clear D. Looked up from germline, CDR1 is MNHEY and CDR2 is SVGAGI. This CDR3 comprises 14 residues. The CDR3: CASTPPGPNSPLHF. CDR3 nucleotides: TGTGCCAGCACTCCCCCTGGGCCCAATTCCCCCCTCCACTTT.

This clone came up once. The gene calls are TRBV6-5 and TRBJ2-7; possible D gene TRBD1, 6 bases. Trimming removed 7 bases at V and 2 bases at J, with 15 bases between. This CDR3 is 14 amino acids long. From germline, CDR1 is MNHEY and CDR2 SVGAGI. CDR3 bases: TGTGCCAGCACAGGGGCAGGAAAGACCTACGAGCAGTACTTC. Its protein product is CASTGAGKTYEQYF.

The chain carries TRBV6-6 and TRBJ1-1; the D is unclear. Germline V gene lookup returns CDR1 MNHNY and CDR2 SVGAGI (reference sequence). V was pared by 8 bases and J by 1 base, with 11 bases between. This CDR3 has 13 residues. The CDR3 DNA is TGTGCCAGCCTTTATACACCGAACACTGAAGCTTTCTTT. Protein product: CASLYTPNTEAFF.

V and J are TRBV6-6 and TRBJ1-2; 8 nucleotides align to TRBD1. J was trimmed by 11 bases and V by 6 bases; bases with no gene match: 11. The CDR3 totals 13 residues. Germline CDR1 is MNHNY and CDR2 is SVGAGI (reference sequence). The CDR3 loop is CASSAGQGSPYTF. As DNA, the CDR3 is TGTGCCAGCAGCGCTGGACAGGGATCCCCTTACACCTTC.

This chain uses TRBV7-9 with TRBJ1-4, with D possibly matching TRBD1 (5 bases). The CDR3 totals 14 residues. V was trimmed by 0 bases and J by 8 bases, leaving 10 bases between them. Germline CDR1 is SEHNR and CDR2 is FQNEAQ (reference sequence). As DNA, the CDR3 is TGTGCCAGCAGCTTAGCGGGGGGGAACGAAAAACTGTTTTTT. Translated, it gives CASSLAGGNEKLFF.

This clone was seen a single time. The chain joins TRBV5-1 to TRBJ1-6, with 7 bases lining up with TRBD1. J gave up 9 bases and V 4 bases, and 7 bases lay outside the gene matches. Germline assignment: CDR1 SGHRS and CDR2 YFSETQ. There are 14 residues in the CDR3. The CDR3 here is CASSVNRGSSPLHF. The CDR3 DNA is TGCGCCAGCAGCGTCAACAGGGGTAGTTCACCCCTCCACTTT.

The chain carries TRBV25-1 and TRBJ2-2; 14 positions agree with TRBD2. The CDR3 contains 18 residues. The V gene's germline CDR1 is MGHDK and CDR2 SYGVNS. With 4 bases clipped from V and 4 bases from J, the junction kept 8 bases outside the gene matches. The CDR3 bases are TGTGCCAGCAGTGTGGGGACTAGCGGGAGAACGGGCACCGGGGAGCTGTTTTTT. Amino acids: CASSVGTSGRTGTGELFF.

The rearrangement joins TRBV5-5 to TRBJ2-2; maybe TRBD2 (6 bases). Per the germline V gene, CDR1 is SGHKS and CDR2 is YYEKEE (reference sequence). CDR3 size: 15 residues. Trimming removed 2 bases at V and 3 bases at J, with 11 bases between. The CDR3 nucleotides are TGTGCCAGCAGCTTTGGGGGGATAGACACCGGGGAGCTGTTTTTT. Translation: CASSFGGIDTGELFF.

This clone was seen just once. The chain joins TRBV5-1 to TRBJ2-1, with D possibly TRBD2 on 6 matching bases. The CDR3 contains 14 residues. The germline V gene has CDR1 SGHRS and CDR2 YFSETQ. The V end was cut by 4 bases, the J end by 9 bases, with 17 bases between. CDR3 DNA: TGCGCCAGCAGCCTCGAGTTGTACGGGGGTGAGCAGTTCTTC. Translating it yields CASSLELYGGEQFF.

This chain joins TRBV2 and TRBJ2-7; TRBD1 matches 7 bases. CDR3 length: 14 residues. Germline lookup yields CDR1 SNHLY and CDR2 FYNNEI. Losses at the gene ends were 5 bases for V and 3 bases for J; bases not matched to a gene: 7. The DNA for the CDR3 is TGTGCCAGCAGTCGACAGGGTTTGGGCTACGAGCAGTACTTC. Translation gives CASSRQGLGYEQYF.

V gene TRBV6-5 combines with J gene TRBJ1-1; no reliable D call. Germline CDR1 and CDR2: MNHEY and SVGAGI. The CDR3 has 11 residues. V dropped 6 bases and J dropped 7 bases, with 9 bases sitting between them. The CDR3: CASSRQDEAFF. CDR3 nucleotides: TGTGCCAGCAGCCGTCAGGATGAAGCTTTCTTT.

As regards this clone: A read error may account for a junction end that differs from germline. Here the CDR3 DNA reads TGTGCCAGCAGTGAGGGTGGGAGGAATCTCTTC. It specifies CASSEGGRNLF. The rearrangement links TRBV2 to TRBJ2-1, with D possibly matching TRBD2 (6 bases). Germline CDR1 is SNHLY and CDR2 is FYNNEI. There are 11 residues in the CDR3.

The V call is TRBV5-1, the J call TRBJ1-3; no reliable D call. The CDR3 covers 14 residues. Germline lookup yields CDR1 SGHRS and CDR2 YFSETQ. Between the trimmed V and J ends, which lost 0 bases and 0 bases, there was a span of 4 bases. DNA for the CDR3: TGCGCCAGCAGCTTGGTTAGCTCTGGAAACACCATATATTTT. Protein product: CASSLVSSGNTIYF. Combining the CDR3 with reference TRBV5-1 and TRBJ1-3 gives the whole variable domain KAGVTQTPRYLIKTRGQQVTLSCSPISGHRSVSWYQQTPGQGLQFLFEYFSETQRNKGNFPGRFSGRQFSNSRSEMNVSTLELGDSALYLCASSLVSSGNTIYFGEGSWLTVV.

This sequence joins TRBV7-3 and TRBJ2-1; 9 nucleotides align to TRBD2. The CDR3 consists of 15 residues. After removal of 2 bases from V and 6 bases from J, the junction contained 5 bases not matched to a gene. Germline CDR1 reads SGHTA; CDR2 reads FQGTGA. This CDR3 is CASSLVAGDRNEQFF. In nucleotides, the CDR3 is TGTGCCAGCAGCTTAGTAGCGGGGGACCGCAATGAGCAGTTCTTC. Filled out from reference TRBV7-3 and TRBJ2-1, the complete variable domain reads GAGVSQTPSNKVTEKGKYVELRCDPISGHTALYWYRQSLGQGPEFLIYFQGTGAADDSGLPNDRFFAVRPEGSVSTLKIQRTERGDSAVYLCASSLVAGDRNEQFFGPGTRLTVL.

The genes are TRBV5-1 and TRBJ2-5, with 7 bases aligning to TRBD1. The CDR3 is made up of 15 amino acids. Trimming removed 5 bases from V and 3 bases from J; junction bases left unmatched: 10. CDR1 and CDR2 (germline): SGHRS, YFSETQ. The CDR3 DNA reads as TGCGCCAGCAGGGACACCGGGACAGAAGAAGAGACCCAGTACTTC. Translation: CASRDTGTEEETQYF.

Of note for this clone: Different DNA sequences within this sample yield the same CDR3. The V call is TRBV7-9, the J call TRBJ1-6, with a weak D call TRBD1 (5 bases). CDR1 is SEHNR, CDR2 FQNEAQ, per germline (reference sequence). Trimming took off 1 base at V and 10 bases at J, with 14 bases between the two ends. CDR3 length: 15 amino acids. CDR3 DNA: TGTGCCAGCAGCTTAGATATGGGGCGGGAATCACCCCTCCACTTT. Protein: CASSLDMGRESPLHF.

The J gene is TRBJ2-3, the V gene TRBV5-4, with 10 bases that match TRBD2. CDR1 is SGHNT, CDR2 YYREEE, per germline (reference sequence). V was clipped by 5 bases and J by 4 bases; unmatched bases: 10. The CDR3 loop spans 16 amino acids. CDR3 DNA: TGTGCCAGCAGATCCCCTAGCGGGAGTTTCCCAGATACGCAGTATTTT. Translation: CASRSPSGSFPDTQYF.

This chain connects TRBV27 to TRBJ1-2; D perhaps matches TRBD1 (6 bases). Germline V gives CDR1 MNHEY, CDR2 SMNVEV (reference sequence). This CDR3 contains 14 residues. V dropped 4 bases and J dropped 7 bases, with 16 bases sitting between them. The CDR3 loop reads CASSYQGWISGYTF. CDR3 in DNA: TGTGCCAGCAGTTACCAGGGGTGGATCAGTGGCTACACCTTC.

J is TRBJ2-5 and V is TRBV27; weak D call: TRBD2 (6 bases). This CDR3 region has 13 residues. Germline values: CDR1 MNHEY, CDR2 SMNVEV (reference sequence). V was shortened by 6 bases and J by 1 base, with 9 bases between the two germline ends. The CDR3 nucleotides are TGTGCCAGCAGGTATAGCGGCCAAGAGACCCAGTACTTC. It codes for CASRYSGQETQYF.

The chain employs TRBV19 and TRBJ1-4; D is possibly TRBD1 (5 bases). Trimming pared 6 bases from V and 4 bases from J, leaving 12 bases between. The CDR3 has 14 amino acids. Germline V gene data show CDR1 as LNHDA and CDR2 as SQIVND (reference sequence). The CDR3 DNA follows: TGTGCCAGTAGAACCTGGGGCAATAATGAAAAACTGTTTTTT. Amino acids: CASRTWGNNEKLFF. The complete variable domain, with remaining parts taken from reference TRBV19 and TRBJ1-4, reads DGGITQSPKYLFRKEGQNVTLSCEQNLNHDAMYWYRQDPGQGLRLIYYSQIVNDFQKGDIAEGYSVSREKKESFPLTVTSAQKNPTAFYLCASRTWGNNEKLFFGSGTQLSVL.

This chain uses TRBV14 with TRBJ2-3; maybe TRBD2 (6 bases). Per germline, CDR1 SGHDN and CDR2 FVKESK. The CDR3 is 15 residues long. V lost 4 bases and J 4 bases, leaving 15 bases between the germline ends. Written as DNA, the CDR3 is TGTGCCAGCAGCCTCTTTGCGGGGCCATCAGATACGCAGTATTTT. Encoded protein: CASSLFAGPSDTQYF.

This chain uses TRBV30 with TRBJ1-4; D may be TRBD1 (5 bases). CDR1 and CDR2 (germline): GTSNPN, SVGIG (reference sequence). The CDR3 length is 17 residues. V lost 1 base and J 0 bases, leaving 15 bases between the germline ends. For the CDR3, the DNA is TGTGCCTGGAGTGAAGGGGCAGGGTGGTCAACTAATGAAAAACTGTTTTTT. Protein sequence: CAWSEGAGWSTNEKLFF.

The rearrangement uses TRBV7-2 and TRBJ2-3; D might be TRBD2 (6 bases). Germline V gene sequence: CDR1 SGHTA, CDR2 FQGNSA. The CDR3 covers 15 residues. V lost 2 bases and J 5 bases, leaving 14 bases between the germline ends. The CDR3: CASSLRSGGLDTQYF. CDR3 nucleotide sequence: TGTGCCAGCAGCTTAAGGTCCGGGGGACTAGATACGCAGTATTTT.

CDR3 nucleotides: TGTGCCAGCAGCTTAGGGGAGCCCTCCTACAATGAGCAGTTCTTC. Residues: CASSLGEPSYNEQFF. V gene TRBV7-3 combines with J gene TRBJ2-1; D may be TRBD2 (5 bases). CDR1 and CDR2 (germline): SGHTA, FQGTGA. The CDR3 totals 15 residues. V gave up 2 bases and J gave up 0 bases, with 8 bases separating them.